This T cell receptor (beta chain) was found in a study of PD-L1 blockade in urothelial cancer. Study-wide background: Bladder-origin urothelial cancer in males covered about 90% of the roughly 30 patients. Patients' histories included 0 to 3 prior chemotherapy regimens.

Time point given: pretreatment peripheral blood. The study's findings and limits: By 3 weeks, tumor-associated blood clones had expanded more in durable-benefit patients.

The CDR3 is 15 residues long. The ends lost 7 bases at V and 1 base at J; junction bases unmatched: 9. Germline CDR1 reads LNHDA; CDR2 reads SQIVND (reference sequence). Comments on this clone: Its antigen is unidentified.

Here immunoSEQ multiplex PCR was the method, and the copy in TCRdb shows in-frame clones only, minus some. The profile shows fewer than 95,000 clones, 84% of them singletons. The specimen was PBMCs, collected around atezolizumab (anti-PD-L1) treatment. This chain joins TRBV19 and TRBJ1-1; 7 nucleotides agree with TRBD1. The clonotype was recovered from a man between 60 and 70 years old with urothelial cancer. The CDR3 reads CASTQTGISNTEAFF. The CDR3 nucleotides read TGTGCCAGTACCCAGACAGGGATATCGAACACTGAAGCTTTCTTT.